A single sample gave rise to the 19 T cell receptor beta chains below, sequenced in a study of T cells after yellow fever vaccination (dated by TCRdb to the late 2010s). Libraries were prepared through 5' RACE. Instrument on record: Illumina HiSeq 2500. TCRdb reran the public reads through fastp at Q25 and MiXCR, keeping productive beta chains. Every CDR3 protein is listed once, alongside the most common genes and DNA of its rows. The sample table records roughly 250,000 distinct CDR3 sequences; 10% to 15% of these occur just once. Of the sample, about 0.51% falls within the top ten clones. The sample's treatment or condition label, in plain terms: live attenuated yellow fever vaccine strain. Sample: CD4+ T cells sorted from PBMCs, taken 45 days after the yellow fever booster vaccination. Source of these receptors: a man between 25 and 39 years old who received the YFV17D yellow fever vaccine.

This clonotype has ten or more counts. The chain recombines TRBV5-6 with TRBJ2-1; the D is unclear. The CDR3 is 13 amino acids. CDR1 is SGHDT, CDR2 YYEEEE, per germline. Deletions cut 3 bases from V and 7 bases from J, with 11 bases between. CDR3 sequence (DNA): TGTGCCAGCAGCTCCCTTACGGTGAATGAGCAGTTCTTC. As protein: CASSSLTVNEQFF.

This clonotype was found a few times. The V call is TRBV2, the J call TRBJ1-5; no definite D call. With 4 bases removed from V and 7 bases from J, the gap between germline ends came to 5 bases. CDR1 and CDR2 (germline): SNHLY, FYNNEI. The CDR3 is 11 residues long. CDR3: CASSGGQPQHF. In DNA, the CDR3 is TGTGCCAGCAGTGGAGGACAGCCCCAGCATTTT.

This clonotype was seen at least ten times. The chain has TRBV6-1 and TRBJ1-3; tentatively, D is TRBD1 (6 bases). V was trimmed by 8 bases and J by 4 bases, leaving 12 bases between them. The CDR3 extends over 13 amino acids. The germline V gene encodes CDR1 MNHNS and CDR2 SASEGT. CDR3 protein: CASGTGFGNTIYF. The CDR3, as DNA: TGTGCCAGCGGTACAGGGTTCGGAAACACCATATATTTT.

This clonotype appeared many times. J is TRBJ2-4 and V is TRBV29-1, with 7 bases aligning to TRBD2. This CDR3 comprises 11 residues. In germline, CDR1 is SQVTM, CDR2 ANQGSEA. V gave up 7 bases and J gave up 10 bases; unmatched junction bases: 7. The CDR3 spells CSAARGGIQYF. CDR3 in DNA: TGCAGCGCCGCGCGGGGAGGGATTCAGTACTTC.

The table lists this clonotype with a few counts. The rearrangement joins TRBV7-8 to TRBJ2-5; D not resolved. CDR1 and CDR2 (germline): SGHVS, FQNEAQ. Trimming took off 7 bases at V and 5 bases at J, with 11 bases between the two ends. The CDR3 runs 12 residues. CDR3: CASNRRLETQYF. The CDR3 DNA sequence: TGTGCCAGCAACCGGCGGCTCGAGACCCAGTACTTC.

The genes are TRBV27 and TRBJ2-1; 10 positions match TRBD2. Germline V gene lookup returns CDR1 MNHEY and CDR2 SMNVEV (reference sequence). The ends lost 2 bases at V and 4 bases at J; junction bases unmatched: 5. The CDR3 consists of 16 residues. The CDR3 coding sequence is TGTGCCAGCAGTTTACGACAAGCGGGAGGGTACAATGAGCAGTTCTTC. Its translation: CASSLRQAGGYNEQFF.

This clonotype was seen repeatedly, ten times or more. The J gene is TRBJ1-1, the V gene TRBV20-1, with 9 bases aligning to TRBD1. The V and J ends lost 2 bases and 4 bases, in that order; junction bases with no gene match: 5. Germline V gives CDR1 DFQATT, CDR2 SNEGSKA (reference sequence). The length of the CDR3 is 14 residues. CDR3 DNA sequence: TGCAGTGCTAGACTTACAGGGGGCGGCACTGAAGCTTTCTTT. Protein sequence: CSARLTGGGTEAFF.

This clonotype was counted a few times. V and J are TRBV10-3 and TRBJ2-5, with a tentative D call TRBD2 (5 bases). CDR3 length: 13 amino acids. The germline V and J ends were trimmed by 6 bases and 4 bases, with 12 bases remaining between them. Germline V CDR1 and CDR2: ENHRY, SYGVKD. CDR3 sequence reads: CAISPGYSETQYF. CDR3 sequence (DNA): TGTGCCATCAGCCCGGGGTACTCAGAGACCCAGTACTTC.

The chain joins TRBV3-1 to TRBJ2-1; D is ambiguous. Trimming stripped 5 bases from V and 0 bases from J, with 20 bases between. Germline V lookup: CDR1 LGHDT, CDR2 YNNKEL (reference sequence). The CDR3 contains 18 residues. This CDR3 reads CASSLPLRRMSSYNEQFF. The CDR3 nucleotides read TGTGCCAGCAGCTTACCGTTGCGGCGTATGAGCTCCTACAATGAGCAGTTCTTC.

The chain joins TRBV6-5 to TRBJ2-1; no reliable D call. CDR3 length: 14 amino acids. The V gene lost 0 bases and the J gene lost 4 bases, with 7 bases spanning the gap. CDR1 and CDR2 from the germline V gene are MNHEY and SVGAGI. The CDR3 loop reads CASSYSGGYNEQFF. CDR3 nucleotides: TGTGCCAGCAGTTACTCAGGTGGTTACAATGAGCAGTTCTTC.

The rearrangement uses TRBV28 and TRBJ2-7, with D perhaps TRBD2 (6 bases). CDR1 and CDR2 from the germline V gene are MDHEN and SYDVKM. Trimming cost V 11 bases and J 0 bases, with 17 bases left between them. CDR3 length: 14 residues. CDR3 region: CAAGAPGGSYEQYF. CDR3 nucleotide sequence: TGTGCCGCCGGGGCTCCCGGGGGCTCCTACGAGCAGTACTTC.

The V call is TRBV5-6, the J call TRBJ2-7, with D tentatively TRBD1 or TRBD2 (7 bases each). CDR1 is SGHDT, CDR2 YYEEEE, per germline. V was clipped by 4 bases and J by 1 base, with 18 bases between them. This CDR3 contains 16 residues. The CDR3 sequence: CASSLQGEGTSYEQYF. CDR3 sequence (DNA): TGTGCCAGCAGCCTGCAGGGGGAGGGGACATCCTACGAGCAGTACTTC.

This rearrangement joins TRBV12-3 or TRBV12-4 to TRBJ1-1; unclear D gene. The V gene lost 4 bases and the J gene lost 11 bases, with 11 bases spanning the gap. CDR3 length equals 11 residues. CDR3 amino acids: CASSSILEAFF. In DNA form, the CDR3 reads TGTGCCAGCAGTTCCATACTTGAGGCTTTCTTT.

Only a few counts were recorded for this clonotype. The chain uses TRBV29-1 and TRBJ2-2; weak D call: TRBD2 (6 bases). The CDR3 is 14 residues long. Germline loops: CDR1 SQVTM, CDR2 ANQGSEA. V was cut by 5 bases and J by 5 bases, with 15 bases left in between. The CDR3 is CSVQALAPTGELFF. The DNA of the CDR3 is TGCAGCGTTCAGGCCCTAGCGCCTACCGGGGAGCTGTTTTTT.

This clonotype was recorded at least ten times. The chain recombines TRBV4-3 with TRBJ2-3, with D perhaps TRBD1 or TRBD2 (6 bases each). The V end was cut by 4 bases, the J end by 2 bases, with 10 bases between. This CDR3 region has 14 residues. Germline V gives CDR1 LGHNA, CDR2 YSLEER. DNA of the CDR3: TGCGCCAGCAGCCGAAGGGGGGACACAGATACGCAGTATTTT. As protein: CASSRRGDTDTQYF.

The chain is built from TRBV28 and TRBJ1-5; unclear D gene. CDR1 and CDR2 from the germline V gene are MDHEN and SYDVKM. V was cut by 6 bases and J by 4 bases, with 16 bases left in between. CDR3 length equals 15 residues. CDR3 nucleotide sequence: TGTGCCAGCAGGGGTTCTAGGAGGGATAATCAGCCCCAGCATTTT. Its protein product is CASRGSRRDNQPQHF. The whole variable domain, remainder taken from reference TRBV28 and TRBJ1-5, is DVKVTQSSRYLVKRTGEKVFLECVQDMDHENMFWYRQDPGLGLRLIYFSYDVKMKEKGDIPEGYSVSREKKERFSLILESASTNQTSMYLCASRGSRRDNQPQHFGDGTRLSIL.

This clonotype appeared a few times. The chain uses TRBV5-4 and TRBJ1-5, with 8 positions matching TRBD1. The CDR3 contains 17 residues. Looked up from germline, CDR1 is SGHNT and CDR2 is YYREEE (reference sequence). V dropped 1 base and J dropped 4; count of bases not matched to a gene: 10. CDR3 bases: TGTGCCAGCAGCTTGTCACAGGGGGACCCCACTAATCAGCCCCAGCATTTT. Protein sequence: CASSLSQGDPTNQPQHF. The full variable domain, in which reference TRBV5-4 and TRBJ1-5 provide the parts outside the CDR3, is ETGVTQSPTHLIKTRGQQVTLRCSSQSGHNTVSWYQQALGQGPQFIFQYYREEENGRGNFPPRFSGLQFPNYSSELNVNALELDDSALYLCASSLSQGDPTNQPQHFGDGTRLSIL.

This clonotype was seen a handful of times. The chain combines TRBV29-1 with TRBJ2-1, with 7 positions matching TRBD2. The germline V gene encodes CDR1 SQVTM and CDR2 ANQGSEA. V gave up 8 bases and J gave up 7 bases; unmatched junction bases: 14. The CDR3 has 14 residues. CDR3 loop: CSMPGPGTINEQFF. The CDR3 DNA reads TGCAGCATGCCGGGCCCCGGGACTATAAATGAGCAGTTCTTC.

This chain uses TRBV5-5 with TRBJ2-1; 9 bases map to TRBD2. V lost 3 bases, J lost 5 bases, and 9 bases stayed unmatched. This CDR3 has 16 residues. CDR1 and CDR2 (germline): SGHKS, YYEKEE (reference sequence). The CDR3 reads CASSYFLASGNNEQFF. The DNA for the CDR3 is TGTGCCAGCAGCTACTTCCTCGCTAGCGGGAACAATGAGCAGTTCTTC.